This T cell receptor (beta chain) was found in a study of memory CD4+ T cells and cytomegalovirus serostatus. The sort gate was single viable CD3+CD4+CD8-CD45RO+ cells for memory CD4+ T cells. General study findings and limits: CD4+ memory repertoires contained about 40% of the roughly 150 reported CMV TCRbeta sequences. A US-trained random forest predicted CMV serostatus with median AUC around 0.93.

V was shortened by 3 bases and J by 0 bases, with 12 bases between the two germline ends. Germline lookup yields CDR1 SGHTA and CDR2 FQGNSA. The CDR3 spans 15 residues. Sequenced by immunoSEQ multiplex PCR; TCRdb stores in-frame clones only, minus some. The sample records fewer than 50,000 clones, approximately 80% being singletons. Points on this clone: Its antigen is unknown.

The TCR originated in an adult in good health and CMV-seronegative. The specimen was memory CD4+ T cells from blood. The gene calls are TRBV7-2 and TRBJ2-7; a possible D gene is TRBD1 (6 bases). CDR3 sequence: CASSFDRTSSYEQYF. The CDR3, as DNA: TGTGCCAGCAGCTTTGACAGGACGAGCTCCTACGAGCAGTACTTC. The full variable domain, its missing parts supplied by reference TRBV7-2 and TRBJ2-7, is GAGVSQSPSNKVTEKGKDVELRCDPISGHTALYWYRQSLGQGLEFLIYFQGNSAPDKSGLPSDRFSAERTGGSVSTLTIQRTQQEDSAVYLCASSFDRTSSYEQYFGPGTRLTVT.